Following are 15 T cell receptor beta chains from one sample sequenced in a study of shared clonotypes between healthy human individuals. Sequencing used immunoSEQ multiplex PCR; TCRdb keeps in-frame clones, though not all of them. The sample shows hundreds of thousands of clones, around 73% of them seen only once. Sequencing used memory CD4+ T cells sorted from blood. Subset denoted: CD45RA-negative fraction. These receptors came from a woman aged 25 to 39 in good health.

The rearrangement uses TRBV7-9 and TRBJ2-7, with 13 bases identical to TRBD2. The CDR3 has 15 residues. With V trimmed by 5 bases and J by 1 base, 2 bases remained unmatched. Germline V gene data show CDR1 as SEHNR and CDR2 as FQNEAQ (reference sequence). The CDR3, as DNA: TGTGCCAGCAGCCCGACTAGCGGGAGGTCCTACGAGCAGTACTTC. Protein: CASSPTSGRSYEQYF.

J is TRBJ1-2 and V is TRBV4-1; tentative D call: TRBD1 (5 bases). CDR3 length equals 19 residues. The V gene lost 1 base and the J gene lost 0 bases, with 21 bases spanning the gap. Per the germline V gene, CDR1 is MGHRA and CDR2 is YSYEKL. CDR3 sequence (DNA): TGCGCCAGCAGCCAAGTTAGCCGACAGCTTACCTCCCCTAACTATGGCTACACCTTC. Amino acid sequence: CASSQVSRQLTSPNYGYTF.

This clone was recorded a few times. Written as DNA, the CDR3 is TGTGCCAGCAGAAGCGGGAGGGACAATGAGCAGTTCTTC. Protein sequence: CASRSGRDNEQFF. The V gene is TRBV7-9, the J gene TRBJ2-1; 10 bases agree with TRBD2. The CDR3 is 13 amino acids. CDR1 is SEHNR, CDR2 FQNEAQ, per germline (reference sequence). Unmatched junction bases numbered 1, after V lost 6 bases and J lost 5 bases.

The gene calls are TRBV7-9 and TRBJ2-7; D unclear. This CDR3 is 15 amino acids long. With 0 bases removed from V and 6 bases from J, the gap between germline ends came to 15 bases. Germline V gene lookup returns CDR1 SEHNR and CDR2 FQNEAQ (reference sequence). The CDR3 coding sequence is TGTGCCAGCAGCTTAGCAAGGCTAGAGAGTCGCGAGCAGTACTTC. It is translated as CASSLARLESREQYF. Looking up the rest from reference TRBV7-9 and TRBJ2-7 gives the full variable domain: DTGVSQNPRHKITKRGQNVTFRCDPISEHNRLYWYRQTLGQGPEFLTYFQNEAQLEKSRLLSDRFSAERPKGSFSTLEIQRTEQGDSAMYLCASSLARLESREQYFGPGTRLTVT.

The gene calls are TRBV7-2 and TRBJ1-1; D gene uncertain. Trimming left V 4 bases short and J 4 bases short, with 13 bases between. CDR1 and CDR2 from the germline V gene are SGHTA and FQGNSA. This CDR3 spans 14 amino acids. DNA of the CDR3: TGTGCCAGCAGCTGGTCGACATCGGGCACTGAAGCTTTCTTT. It codes for CASSWSTSGTEAFF.

The chain carries TRBV6-1 and TRBJ2-2; 9 bases match TRBD2. The germline V gene has CDR1 MNHNS and CDR2 SASEGT. The trim removed 4 bases at V and 0 bases at J, leaving 0 bases unmatched. CDR3 length: 15 residues. This chain's CDR3 is CASSGLAANTGELFF. The CDR3 nucleotides are TGTGCCAGCAGTGGACTAGCGGCGAACACCGGGGAGCTGTTTTTT.

The chain employs TRBV7-9 and TRBJ2-1, with D possibly being TRBD2 (6 bases). Trimming took off 0 bases at V and 8 bases at J, with 14 bases between the two ends. Germline V gives CDR1 SEHNR, CDR2 FQNEAQ (reference sequence). The CDR3 covers 15 residues. The CDR3 spells CASSLARLARDEQFF. CDR3 DNA: TGTGCCAGCAGCTTAGCGCGGCTAGCGAGGGATGAGCAGTTCTTC.

The rearrangement links TRBV5-4 to TRBJ2-1; no clear D. V dropped 1 base and J dropped 2 bases, with 10 bases sitting between them. The germline gives CDR1 SGHNT, CDR2 YYREEE (reference sequence). The CDR3 spans 15 residues. CDR3 bases: TGTGCCAGCAGCTTGTCAGGAGCGCCCTACAATGAGCAGTTCTTC. It is translated as CASSLSGAPYNEQFF.

This clone was seen once. This chain uses TRBV5-1 with TRBJ2-2; D might be TRBD2 (5 bases). This CDR3 is 14 amino acids long. V was shortened by 5 bases and J by 4 bases, with 12 bases between the two germline ends. Germline V gene data show CDR1 as SGHRS and CDR2 as YFSETQ. The chain's CDR3 is CASRLVVSTGELFF. The CDR3 DNA reads TGCGCCAGCAGACTAGTAGTCAGCACCGGGGAGCTGTTTTTT.

This clone turned up a few times. The chain combines TRBV11-1 with TRBJ2-5; D perhaps matches TRBD1 (5 bases). The germline V gene encodes CDR1 SGHAT and CDR2 FQDESV (reference sequence). V lost 5 bases to trimming and J lost 7 bases, with 11 bases between them. This CDR3 is 12 amino acids long. CDR3 residues: CASSQGVPTQYF. The CDR3 nucleotides read TGTGCCAGCAGCCAAGGGGTTCCGACCCAGTACTTC. Variable domain in full (rest from reference TRBV11-1 and TRBJ2-5): EAEVAQSPRYKITEKSQAVAFWCDPISGHATLYWYRQILGQGPELLVQFQDESVVDDSQLPKDRFSAERLKGVDSTLKIQPAELGDSAMYLCASSQGVPTQYFGPGTRLLVL.

The sample holds many counts of this clone. This chain connects TRBV11-3 to TRBJ2-1; possible D gene TRBD1, 7 bases. Germline V gives CDR1 SGHNT, CDR2 YENEEA. Trimming stripped 4 bases from V and 5 bases from J, with 15 bases between. The CDR3 consists of 15 residues. The CDR3 spells CASSSGTAGHNEQFF. The CDR3 DNA reads TGTGCCAGCAGCTCCGGGACAGCGGGTCACAATGAGCAGTTCTTC.

This clone came up many times. This sequence joins TRBV2 and TRBJ2-1; a possible D gene is TRBD1 (5 bases). CDR3 length: 19 amino acids. Germline CDR1 is SNHLY and CDR2 is FYNNEI. The V and J ends lost 0 bases and 4 bases respectively, with 22 bases between them. The CDR3 DNA follows: TGTGCCAGCAGTGAAGCGTTCGGACAAGCAAACGCCCTGTACAATGAGCAGTTCTTC. As protein: CASSEAFGQANALYNEQFF.

This clone showed up many times. The sample carries other DNA sequences with the same CDR3. The genes are TRBV14 and TRBJ2-1; 9 bases are shared with TRBD2. This CDR3 spans 15 amino acids. The germline CDR1 and CDR2 sequences are SGHDN and FVKESK. The V and J ends lost 6 bases and 6 bases, in that order; junction bases with no gene match: 9. Written as DNA, the CDR3 is TGTGCCAGCAGTCTCCTGGCGGGAGGGCGCAATGAGCAGTTCTTC. This translates into CASSLLAGGRNEQFF.

The chain employs TRBV7-6 and TRBJ2-5; no reliable D call. The CDR3 is made up of 14 amino acids. Deletions cut 0 bases from V and 4 bases from J, with 9 bases between. Germline-derived CDR1 and CDR2 are SGHVS and FNYEAQ. CDR3 sequence reads: CASSLATWGETQYF. CDR3 nucleotide sequence: TGTGCCAGCAGCTTAGCAACCTGGGGAGAGACCCAGTACTTC.

This clone was seen only once. The J gene is TRBJ2-7, the V gene TRBV7-2, with 8 bases matching TRBD2. CDR1 and CDR2 from the germline V gene are SGHTA and FQGNSA. The CDR3 has 14 amino acids. The V and J ends lost 2 bases and 2 bases, in that order; junction bases with no gene match: 2. CDR3 sequence reads: CASSLKAGAYEQYF. The CDR3 coding sequence is TGTGCCAGCAGCTTAAAAGCGGGAGCCTACGAGCAGTACTTC.